These 18 T cell receptor beta chains came from one sample sequenced in a study of Ad26.COV2.S vaccination and SARS-CoV-2 variants. The table came from immunoSEQ multiplex PCR; TCRdb's copy has only in-frame clones and leaves some out. The repertoire holds some 480,000 clones, with roughly 89% as singletons. Treatment: roughly 20 received Ad26.COV2.S at low or high dose, single or two shots; about 5 received placebo; per-sample allocation not given. Samples were taken on day 63 after the first vaccine or placebo injection. The sample consisted of peripheral blood, taken in a trial of Ad26.COV2.S vaccine versus placebo. The receptors shown here come from a person aged 18-60 years who received the Ad26.COV2.S COVID-19 vaccine or a placebo.

This clone was observed a few times. The chain combines TRBV28 with TRBJ2-2, with a weak D call TRBD1 (5 bases). Germline CDR1 MDHEN, CDR2 SYDVKM. Trimming removed 4 bases from V and 0 bases from J, with 27 bases in between. The CDR3 is made up of 21 amino acids. The CDR3 reads CASSSLVLRSTVSTNTGELFF. As DNA, the CDR3 is TGTGCCAGCAGTTCTCTTGTCCTAAGGTCGACAGTTTCAACGAACACCGGGGAGCTGTTTTTT. Combining the CDR3 with reference TRBV28 and TRBJ2-2 gives the whole variable domain DVKVTQSSRYLVKRTGEKVFLECVQDMDHENMFWYRQDPGLGLRLIYFSYDVKMKEKGDIPEGYSVSREKKERFSLILESASTNQTSMYLCASSSLVLRSTVSTNTGELFFGEGSRLTVL.

The chain combines TRBV4-2 with TRBJ1-3; perhaps TRBD1 as D (5 bases). The CDR3 is 14 residues long. CDR1 and CDR2 (germline): LGHNA, YNFKEQ. V gave up 11 bases and J gave up 4 bases, with 18 bases separating them. CDR3 loop: CAPAPGRAGNTIYF. As DNA, the CDR3 is TGTGCCCCCGCCCCAGGCAGGGCGGGAAACACCATATATTTT.

This chain joins TRBV30 and TRBJ1-3, with a weak D call TRBD1 (6 bases). Germline CDR1 reads GTSNPN; CDR2 reads SVGIG (reference sequence). V dropped 2 bases and J dropped 0 bases, with 17 bases sitting between them. The CDR3 loop spans 17 amino acids. CDR3 sequence (DNA): TGTGCCTGGAGTCGGACCGGGACACCCTTCTCTGGAAACACCATATATTTT. This gives the protein CAWSRTGTPFSGNTIYF.

The rearrangement joins TRBV7-9 to TRBJ2-1; 11 positions match TRBD2. CDR1 is SEHNR, CDR2 FQNEAQ, per germline (reference sequence). The V segment lost 6 bases and the J segment 0 bases; nucleotides outside the gene matches: 1. CDR3 length: 15 amino acids. The CDR3, as DNA: TGTGCCAGCAGTACTAGCGGGAGCTCCTACAATGAGCAGTTCTTC. Its translation: CASSTSGSSYNEQFF.

The chain recombines TRBV7-6 with TRBJ1-1; TRBD1 aligns across 11 bases. After removal of 2 bases from V and 7 bases from J, the junction contained 6 bases not matched to a gene. Germline-derived CDR1 and CDR2 are SGHVS and FNYEAQ. The CDR3 sequence is 15 residues long. This CDR3 reads CASSLRKGTGGEAFF. The DNA of the CDR3 is TGTGCCAGCAGCTTAAGGAAGGGGACAGGGGGTGAAGCTTTCTTT.

This clone appeared once. The chain links TRBV28 to TRBJ2-7; perhaps TRBD2 as D (6 bases). V was cut by 7 bases and J by 5 bases, with 9 bases left in between. Germline V gene sequence: CDR1 MDHEN, CDR2 SYDVKM. The CDR3 has 11 residues. CDR3: CASTGLNEQYF. CDR3 bases: TGTGCCAGCACCGGACTAAACGAGCAGTACTTC.

The chain has TRBV9 and TRBJ2-1; D gene ambiguous. This CDR3 contains 12 residues. Trimming cost V 0 bases and J 8 bases, with 6 bases left between them. Germline V lookup: CDR1 SGDLS, CDR2 YYNGEE. The CDR3 DNA follows: TGTGCCAGCAGCGTAGCCCGGGATGAGCAGTTCTTC. It specifies CASSVARDEQFF. Using reference TRBV9 and TRBJ2-1 for the parts outside the CDR3, the full variable domain is DSGVTQTPKHLITATGQRVTLRCSPRSGDLSVYWYQQSLDQGLQFLIQYYNGEERAKGNILERFSAQQFPDLHSELNLSSLELGDSALYFCASSVARDEQFFGPGTRLTVL.

The V gene is TRBV27, the J gene TRBJ2-7; 7 bases are a match to TRBD2. CDR1 is MNHEY, CDR2 SMNVEV, per germline (reference sequence). V was clipped by 3 bases and J by 2 bases; unmatched bases: 10. This CDR3 spans 16 amino acids. The CDR3 DNA reads TGTGCCAGCAGTTTTGGATCGGAGCGGGGAACCTACGAGCAGTACTTC. It is translated as CASSFGSERGTYEQYF.

V and J are TRBV4-3 and TRBJ2-3, with TRBD2 as a possible D gene (5 bases). Germline V gives CDR1 LGHNA, CDR2 YSLEER. Trimming pared 0 bases from V and 10 bases from J, leaving 11 bases between. The CDR3 has 13 amino acids. The CDR3: CASSQEFREPQYF. In DNA form, the CDR3 reads TGCGCCAGCAGCCAAGAATTTCGGGAACCGCAGTATTTT.

Here the CDR3 reads CASSSPGGGDSLEAFF. As DNA, the CDR3 is TGTGCCAGCAGTTCCCCTGGGGGTGGGGACAGCCTTGAAGCTTTCTTT. The chain is built from TRBV28 and TRBJ1-1, with TRBD1 identical over 7 bases. Germline V gene data show CDR1 as MDHEN and CDR2 as SYDVKM. The CDR3 is 16 amino acids. Trimming removed 4 bases from V and 7 bases from J; junction bases left unmatched: 15.

This clone occurred a few times. The chain combines TRBV25-1 with TRBJ2-5; D ambiguous. CDR3 length equals 11 residues. V lost 5 bases, J lost 3 bases, and 4 bases lay in between. Germline CDR1 reads MGHDK; CDR2 reads SYGVNS. The CDR3 nucleotides are TGTGCCAGCAGTATAGAAGAGACCCAGTACTTC. Its protein product is CASSIEETQYF.

V is TRBV29-1 and J is TRBJ1-2, with D tentatively TRBD1 (5 bases). The CDR3 is 11 amino acids. Germline CDR1 is SQVTM and CDR2 is ANQGSEA. V was shortened by 5 bases and J by 8 bases, with 12 bases between the two germline ends. The CDR3 loop is CSVRRGGGYTF. As DNA, the CDR3 is TGCAGCGTTAGGAGGGGAGGCGGCTACACCTTC.

V usage is TRBV9 and J usage is TRBJ2-1; D possibly corresponds to TRBD1 (6 bases). In germline, CDR1 is SGDLS, CDR2 YYNGEE. This CDR3 spans 13 amino acids. V was trimmed by 4 bases and J by 13 bases, leaving 18 bases between them. CDR3 bases: TGTGCCAGCAGCAACCTCTTACAGGGTCGTCAGTTCTTC. This translates into CASSNLLQGRQFF.

This clone was observed once. The genes are TRBV12-5 and TRBJ1-2, with 9 bases matching TRBD1. V shed 4 bases and J 8 bases; nucleotides not matched to a gene: 5. Germline CDR1 LGHNT, CDR2 FRNRAP. CDR3 length: 13 amino acids. Here the CDR3 DNA reads TGTGCTAGTGGTTCCACAGGGGGCCGGGGCTACACCTTC. It yields the protein CASGSTGGRGYTF. Complete variable domain (other parts from reference TRBV12-5 and TRBJ1-2): DARVTQTPRHKVTEMGQEVTMRCQPILGHNTVFWYRQTMMQGLELLAYFRNRAPLDDSGMPKDRFSAEMPDATLATLKIQPSEPRDSAVYFCASGSTGGRGYTFGSGTRLTVV.

This chain connects TRBV3-1 (or the pseudogene TRBV3-2) to TRBJ1-2; weak D call: TRBD1 (5 bases). With 3 bases removed from V and 4 bases from J, the gap between germline ends came to 18 bases. Germline CDR1 reads LGHDT; CDR2 reads YNNKEL (reference sequence). CDR3 length: 16 residues. The CDR3 region has the DNA TGTGCCAGCAGCCATAGAGGGGCAGGGAGCGGCTATGGCTACACCTTC. Translating it yields CASSHRGAGSGYGYTF.

This chain joins TRBV30 and TRBJ2-3; the D is unclear. V was cut by 4 bases and J by 15 bases, with 17 bases left in between. Germline CDR1 and CDR2: GTSNPN and SVGIG (reference sequence). There are 11 residues in the CDR3. CDR3 loop: CAWTVGGMLYF. DNA of the CDR3: TGTGCCTGGACCGTGGGTGGGATGCTCTATTTT.

The V call is TRBV18, the J call TRBJ2-3, with no clear D. V was cut by 0 bases and J by 1 base, with 8 bases left in between. The V gene's germline CDR1 is KGHSH and CDR2 LQKENI. The CDR3 length is 15 residues. The CDR3 region has the DNA TGTGCCAGCTCACCACCACCCAGGCGCACAGATACGCAGTATTTT. Residues: CASSPPPRRTDTQYF. The full variable domain, with the rest looked up from reference TRBV18 and TRBJ2-3, is NAGVMQNPRHLVRRRGQEARLRCSPMKGHSHVYWYRQLPEEGLKFMVYLQKENIIDESGMPKERFSAEFPKEGPSILRIQQVVRGDSAAYFCASSPPPRRTDTQYFGPGTRLTVL.

The chain links TRBV28 to TRBJ2-1, with 14 bases identical to TRBD2. The V and J ends lost 7 bases and 6 bases, in that order; junction bases with no gene match: 14. The CDR3 is made up of 18 amino acids. The germline CDR1 and CDR2 sequences are MDHEN and SYDVKM. The CDR3 region is CASNLPVGLAGVSNEQFF. The CDR3 DNA reads as TGTGCCAGCAACTTACCGGTGGGACTAGCGGGAGTATCCAATGAGCAGTTCTTC.